This T cell receptor (beta chain) was retrieved from a study of T cell repertoires in cytomegalovirus infection (dated by TCRdb to the late 2010s). Regarding the study in general: Alongside well-studied HLA-B-restricted epitopes, the peptide stimulations were aimed at recently identified HLA-C-restricted CMV epitopes, whose presentation resists viral immunomodulation. The HLA type of each donor mattered for the analysis, because public TCR beta signatures pointed to carriage of CMV infection along with the matching HLA type.

The germline V gene provides CDR1 KGHSH and CDR2 LQKENI. Cut back by 1 base and 2 bases, the V and J ends lie 5 bases apart. From its cysteine to its phenylalanine, the CDR3 spans 13 amino acids. CDR3 DNA is the only sequence kept; it has 39 bases, read in frame from the first base. Concerning this clonotype: This clone's antigen is unknown. No base-level quality is on record; no much larger clone is a single base apart.

The treatment or condition label here, explained by the study, means: in vitro stimulation with specific CMV peptide epitopes to enrich CMV-specific T cells. General findings and caveats noted by the study authors: In the ex vivo response, HLA-C-restricted CMV-specific TCR beta clonotypes were dominant, and in two of eight donors the single most frequent clonotype came from this HLA-C-restricted group. In both this cohort and an independent roughly 400-donor cohort, the cumulative frequency of public TCR beta family members distinguished carriers of CMV infection plus the relevant HLA type.

TCRdb records Illumina HiSeq 1500 as the sequencer. The public reads were reprocessed in TCRdb via fastp at Q25 and MiXCR, keeping in-frame beta chains. Entries that share a CDR3 protein sequence are merged under the most common genes and DNA. The sample table records approximately 260,000 distinct CDR3 sequences; approximately 22% of these occur just once. The ten largest clones take up roughly a fifth of the sample. This TCR derives from a human donor in good health (CMV status not recorded). Some clones in this sample may be carry-over from other donors' samples. The sequence links TRBV18 to TRBJ2-5; the D gene lacks a confident call. Sequencing used cultured PBMCs, obtained from culture after CMV antigen stimulation. The nucleotide sequence reads as follows: TGTGCCAGCTCACCACGCAGACAAGAGACCCAGTACTTC. Translated, it gives CASSPRRQETQYF.